Here is one TCR beta chain with its context. The antigen is unknown. The sample originates from a study of PD-L1 blockade in urothelial cancer. About the research overall: Typically, measured as a median, blood samples had about 140,000 T cells. Study-wide results and limits: Patients who had durable benefit saw their tumor-associated blood clones expand more at 3 weeks.

Trimming removed 4 bases from V and 3 bases from J, with 7 bases in between. Per germline, CDR1 DFQATT and CDR2 SNEGSKA (reference sequence). This CDR3 has 11 residues. Using immunoSEQ multiplex PCR, the repertoire was profiled, and TCRdb retains in-frame clones only, with some absent. The repertoire holds some 35,000 clones, with approximately 83% as singletons. Sequences were derived from PBMCs, sampled around atezolizumab (anti-PD-L1) treatment. This TCR was recovered from a man aged 55 to 70 with urothelial cancer. The chain is built from TRBV20-1 and TRBJ2-7; D is unresolved. This chain's CDR3 is CSANRIYEQYF. The CDR3 DNA is TGCAGTGCTAATCGTATCTACGAGCAGTACTTC.